This paragraph reports one T cell receptor beta chain. Antigen unknown. The data belong to a study of cytomegalovirus exposure and HLA in healthy donors. The study's findings and limits: There were some public TCRs occurring in many donors, but most TCR sequences were rare. Common viral pathogens (according to a later analysis) appeared linked to several of the most significant clusters. The majority of CMV-associated TCR beta chains were reported as apparently HLA-restricted in a later analysis.

Germline V CDR1 and CDR2: MNHEY, SVGAGI. Trimming removed 4 bases from V and 5 bases from J, with 15 bases in between. CDR3 length: 14 residues. A multiplex PCR was run with 60 Vbeta primers and 13 Jbeta primers. Clones were read by immunoSEQ multiplex PCR, and TCRdb kept only the in-frame ones, dropping some. The sample lists roughly 160,000 clones, roughly 73% occurring once. The sequence derives from a woman aged 40 to 49 in good health and CMV-seropositive. Sequencing used PBMCs. The chain combines TRBV6-5 with TRBJ2-7; no definite D call. In nucleotides, the CDR3 is TGTGCCAGCAGTTCCCCGGGTGCCGTCAACGAGCAGTACTTC. It specifies CASSSPGAVNEQYF.